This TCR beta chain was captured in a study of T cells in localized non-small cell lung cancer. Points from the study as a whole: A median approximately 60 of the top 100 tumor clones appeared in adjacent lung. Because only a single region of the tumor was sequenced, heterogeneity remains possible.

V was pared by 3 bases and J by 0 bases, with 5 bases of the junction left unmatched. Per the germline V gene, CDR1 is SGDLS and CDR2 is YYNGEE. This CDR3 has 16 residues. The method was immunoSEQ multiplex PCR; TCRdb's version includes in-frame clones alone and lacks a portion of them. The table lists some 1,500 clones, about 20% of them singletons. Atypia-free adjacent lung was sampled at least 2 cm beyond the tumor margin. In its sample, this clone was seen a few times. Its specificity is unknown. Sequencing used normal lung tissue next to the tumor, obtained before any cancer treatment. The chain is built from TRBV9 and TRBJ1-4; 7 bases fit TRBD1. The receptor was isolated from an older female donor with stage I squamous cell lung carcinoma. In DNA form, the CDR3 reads TGTGCCAGCAGCGACCGGGACAGTGCAACTAATGAAAAACTGTTTTTT. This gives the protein CASSDRDSATNEKLFF.